This is a list of T cell receptor beta chains from one sample in a study of read filtering for tumor transcriptome and immune sequencing. TCRdb independently ran MiXCR on the reads; one entry per CDR3 protein. The sample lists around 140,000 distinct CDR3 sequences, approximately 13% seen once, with about 8.6% in the top ten. Sequenced: a population of CD138-negative cells sorted from bone marrow. These receptors were obtained from a donor older than 35 with multiple myeloma. CDR3s leave out the opening cysteine and the closing phenylalanine or tryptophan.

CDR3 protein: ASSSGVAITEAF
V gene: TRBV7-2

CDR3 protein: ASSLVALGQYEQY
V gene: TRBV5-1

CDR3 protein: ASSLGMSIEAQH
V gene: TRBV7-9

CDR3 protein: ASSLSTSGRASDTQY
V gene: TRBV11-2

CDR3 protein: SAPQQGITTEAF
V gene: TRBV20-1

CDR3 protein: AIPGHKYTEAF
V gene: TRBV6-1

CDR3 protein: ASSLGLWTSGRGANEQF
V gene: TRBV11-2

CDR3 protein: ASRSTSGGKETQY
V gene: TRBV12-3/TRBV12-4

CDR3 protein: ASSSQQGNTGELF
V gene: TRBV12-3/TRBV12-4

CDR3 protein: ASSPGTGGADTQY
V gene: TRBV27

CDR3 protein: ASSLVQGRGEQF
V gene: TRBV7-9

CDR3 protein: ASSLGWYAPTPSGANVLT
V gene: TRBV5-1

CDR3 protein: SARDVTGVEEQF
V gene: TRBV20-1

CDR3 protein: ASSQETQY
V gene: TRBV3-1

CDR3 protein: ASSSGQGAPGANVLT
V gene: TRBV14

CDR3 protein: ASSRGLAGKNTGELF
V gene: TRBV5-4

CDR3 protein: AWSQTGRGSNQPQH
V gene: TRBV30

CDR3 protein: ASSMGDRGVYDEQF
V gene: TRBV19

CDR3 protein: ASSLVVGDGRYNEQF
V gene: TRBV7-9

CDR3 protein: ASSQPDSNNEQF
V gene: TRBV7-9

CDR3 protein: ASSLAPGQGLVAGAWNGQF
V gene: TRBV7-8

CDR3 protein: ASSRTRNNEQF
V gene: TRBV5-1

CDR3 protein: ASSRNYRSSGANVLT
V gene: TRBV11-2

CDR3 protein: AIGGSNLEEQF
V gene: TRBV10-3

CDR3 protein: ASSFASVSNNEQF
V gene: TRBV12-3/TRBV12-4

CDR3 protein: ASSFSGEQY
V gene: TRBV19

CDR3 protein: ASSLEGLAGSYNEQF
V gene: TRBV7-3

CDR3 protein: ASSGQGNEKLV
V gene: TRBV12-3/TRBV12-4

CDR3 protein: ASSLAVSVTDARY
V gene: TRBV5-1

CDR3 protein: SASRAGGSYEQY
V gene: TRBV20-1

CDR3 protein: ASSYSGDSTGELF
V gene: TRBV7-6

CDR3 protein: ATSLATDTQY
V gene: TRBV24-1

CDR3 protein: ASSQDRGPTGELF
V gene: TRBV6-5

CDR3 protein: ASRAGVGTDTQY
V gene: TRBV9

CDR3 protein: ASSISAGADYNEQF
V gene: TRBV19

CDR3 protein: ASSSTTDEKLF
V gene: TRBV18

CDR3 protein: ASSLGQETGELF
V gene: TRBV6-6

CDR3 protein: SVEDGDQPQH
V gene: TRBV29-1

CDR3 protein: ASSVRATDTQY
V gene: TRBV5-4

CDR3 protein: ASSLPGQGQAF
V gene: TRBV7-6

CDR3 protein: SARYGSTGELF
V gene: TRBV20-1

CDR3 protein: SARGGSGSGSPLH
V gene: TRBV20-1

CDR3 protein: AGSSTSGSYNEQF
V gene: TRBV5-4

CDR3 protein: ASSQIGTGATEAF
V gene: TRBV14

CDR3 protein: ASSLEQSGETQY
V gene: TRBV12-3/TRBV12-4

CDR3 protein: ASTLQGVNQPQH
V gene: TRBV19

CDR3 protein: ASSVGQSTNEKLF
V gene: TRBV9

CDR3 protein: ASRVGASTDTQY
V gene: TRBV6-1

CDR3 protein: ASSYTVSYEQY
V gene: TRBV6-5

CDR3 protein: ASSVAEPTGELF
V gene: TRBV9

CDR3 protein: SARDPDTRAQQPQH
V gene: TRBV20-1

CDR3 protein: ASSQGLAGGNEQF
V gene: TRBV4-1

CDR3 protein: SARWQGKNTEAF
V gene: TRBV20-1